Following are 13 T cell receptor beta chains from one sample sequenced in a study of blood T cell repertoires in COVID-19. Repertoires were generated with immunoSEQ multiplex PCR, while TCRdb's copy carries only in-frame clones and drops some. The sample has hundreds of thousands of clones, roughly 87% seen once; the top ten hold approximately 0.9%. Material: peripheral blood. The receptors were sampled from a man aged 18 to 35 with COVID-19, enrolled during active disease.

V and J are TRBV7-6 and TRBJ2-4; D is possibly TRBD1 (5 bases). This CDR3 spans 14 amino acids. The germline V gene encodes CDR1 SGHVS and CDR2 FNYEAQ. The germline V and J ends were trimmed by 6 bases and 2 bases, with 11 bases remaining between them. The CDR3 is CASRTRQPKNIQYF. The CDR3 DNA reads TGTGCCAGCAGAACCAGACAGCCCAAAAACATTCAGTACTTC.

V usage is TRBV3-1 (or the pseudogene TRBV3-2) and J usage is TRBJ2-7; TRBD1 agrees at 9 bases. After removal of 6 bases from V and 5 bases from J, the junction contained 8 bases not matched to a gene. The CDR3 is made up of 14 amino acids. CDR1 is LGHDT, CDR2 YNNKEL, per germline (reference sequence). CDR3 DNA sequence: TGTGCCAGCAGTGCTCAGGACAGGGGACACGAGCAGTACTTC. It translates to CASSAQDRGHEQYF.

The V and J genes are TRBV18 and TRBJ2-5; maybe TRBD2 (6 bases). The CDR3 runs to 15 residues. Trimming shortened V by 5 bases and J by 3 bases, and 16 bases separated the two germline ends. Germline V CDR1 and CDR2: KGHSH, LQKENI. In DNA form, the CDR3 reads TGTGCCAGCTCATTAGGCGGGGTCGCCGAAGAGACCCAGTACTTC. This codes for CASSLGGVAEETQYF.

The chain employs TRBV7-9 and TRBJ1-1; tentative D call: TRBD1 (5 bases). The germline V gene encodes CDR1 SEHNR and CDR2 FQNEAQ (reference sequence). There are 14 residues in the CDR3. The V end lost 2 bases, the J end lost 7 bases, and 14 bases lay between the germline ends. The CDR3 reads CASSLSGTMSEAFF. For the CDR3, the DNA is TGTGCCAGCAGCTTATCTGGGACTATGAGTGAAGCTTTCTTT.

The chain links TRBV12-1 to TRBJ1-6; no DNA check was done on the table's D call, TRBD1. TRBV12-1 is shown as a pseudogene. The CDR3 covers 21 residues. The CDR3 protein is CASSFVSPAGQGITYNSPLHF. The CDR3 DNA reads TGTGCCAGCAGCTTTGTGTCCCCCGCCGGCCAGGGGATTACTTATAATTCACCCCTCCACTTT.

This clone was detected only once. This chain joins TRBV12-3 or TRBV12-4 and TRBJ2-7, with 7 positions matching TRBD2. The CDR3 sequence is 12 residues long. With 5 bases clipped from V and 6 bases from J, the junction kept 4 bases outside the gene matches. The CDR3 bases are TGTGCCAGCAGTCGGACTAGTCGCGAGCAGTACTTC. It encodes CASSRTSREQYF.

V is TRBV27 and J is TRBJ2-7; 7 bases line up with TRBD1. The CDR3 loop spans 14 amino acids. The V gene's germline CDR1 is MNHEY and CDR2 SMNVEV (reference sequence). Germline trimming cut 6 bases from V and 8 bases from J; bases unmatched to any gene: 13. In DNA, the CDR3 is TGTGCCAGCAGCCCGATCGACAGGGAATTTCAGCAGTACTTC. This encodes CASSPIDREFQQYF.

In this sample, this clone turned up once. Its ends do not fully match the called genes, so a read error is possible. The chain employs TRBV2 and TRBJ1-3, with D maybe TRBD1 (5 bases). The CDR3 runs to 13 residues. Germline V gene lookup returns CDR1 SNHLY and CDR2 FYNNEI. The DNA of the CDR3 is TGTGCCAGCAGTGTGGCAGGGTTGGAACACCTGGATTTT. Protein product: CASSVAGLEHLDF.

The chain links TRBV19 to TRBJ1-2, with 8 bases aligning to TRBD1. Germline CDR1 reads LNHDA; CDR2 reads SQIVND (reference sequence). There are 14 residues in the CDR3. With V trimmed by 6 bases and J by 4 bases, 7 bases remained unmatched. The CDR3 is CASRPGQDLYGYTF. CDR3 DNA sequence: TGTGCCAGTAGGCCGGGACAGGATCTCTATGGCTACACCTTC.

V and J are TRBV7-9 and TRBJ2-2, with D uncertain. The germline V and J ends were trimmed by 8 bases and 9 bases, with 16 bases remaining between them. This CDR3 has 13 residues. Germline V lookup: CDR1 SEHNR, CDR2 FQNEAQ (reference sequence). CDR3 region: CASVSRVSRELFF. CDR3 nucleotides: TGTGCCAGCGTATCCCGGGTGTCCCGGGAGCTGTTTTTT.

In its sample, this clone was seen a few times. The V gene is TRBV5-1, the J gene TRBJ1-2; 9 nucleotides match TRBD1. CDR1 is SGHRS and CDR2 is YFSETQ in the germline V gene. CDR3 length equals 15 residues. The trim removed 4 bases at V and 6 bases at J, leaving 10 bases unmatched. CDR3: CASSPGTGTIHGYTF. The CDR3 nucleotides read TGCGCCAGCAGCCCCGGGACAGGGACTATCCATGGCTACACCTTC. The whole variable domain, remainder taken from reference TRBV5-1 and TRBJ1-2, is KAGVTQTPRYLIKTRGQQVTLSCSPISGHRSVSWYQQTPGQGLQFLFEYFSETQRNKGNFPGRFSGRQFSNSRSEMNVSTLELGDSALYLCASSPGTGTIHGYTFGSGTRLTVV.

This chain connects TRBV6-5 to TRBJ2-2; perhaps TRBD2 as D (7 bases). Trimming cost V 7 bases and J 6 bases, with 15 bases left between them. In germline, CDR1 is MNHEY, CDR2 SVGAGI. This CDR3 contains 14 residues. CDR3 residues: CASTGTGRAGELFF. CDR3 nucleotide sequence: TGTGCCAGCACCGGTACAGGGAGGGCCGGGGAGCTGTTTTTT.

Only one count was recorded for this clone. The chain has TRBV6-2 or TRBV6-3 and TRBJ2-3; TRBD2 agrees at 8 bases. V was clipped by 6 bases and J by 0 bases; unmatched bases: 8. The germline V gene has CDR1 MNHEY and CDR2 SVGEGT. The CDR3 sequence is 16 residues long. CDR3 protein: CASSPQRGWSTDTQYF. The CDR3 bases are TGTGCCAGCAGCCCTCAGCGGGGGTGGAGCACAGATACGCAGTATTTT.